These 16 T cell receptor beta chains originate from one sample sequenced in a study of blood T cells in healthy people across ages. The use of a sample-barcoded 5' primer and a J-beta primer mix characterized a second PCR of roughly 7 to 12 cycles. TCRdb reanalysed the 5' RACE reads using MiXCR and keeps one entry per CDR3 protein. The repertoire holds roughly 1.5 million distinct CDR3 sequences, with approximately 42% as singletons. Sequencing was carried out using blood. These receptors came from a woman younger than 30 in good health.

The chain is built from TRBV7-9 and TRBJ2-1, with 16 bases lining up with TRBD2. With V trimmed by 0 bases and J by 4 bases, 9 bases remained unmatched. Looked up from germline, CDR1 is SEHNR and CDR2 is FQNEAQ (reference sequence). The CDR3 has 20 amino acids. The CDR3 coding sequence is TGTGCCAGCAGCTTAGCCCCGGGACTAGCGGGAGGGCCCTATTACAATGAGCAGTTCTTC. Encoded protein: CASSLAPGLAGGPYYNEQFF.

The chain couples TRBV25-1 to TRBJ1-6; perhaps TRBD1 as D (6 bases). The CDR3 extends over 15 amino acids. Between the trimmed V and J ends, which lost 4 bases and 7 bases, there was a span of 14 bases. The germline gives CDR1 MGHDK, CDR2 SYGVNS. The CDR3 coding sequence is TGTGCCAGCAGTGGGCGGACAGCAGGGAATTCACCCCTCCACTTT. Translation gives CASSGRTAGNSPLHF.

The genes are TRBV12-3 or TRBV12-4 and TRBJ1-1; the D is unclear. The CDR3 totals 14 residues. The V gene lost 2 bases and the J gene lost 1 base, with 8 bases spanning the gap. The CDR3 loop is CASSLMPENTEAFF. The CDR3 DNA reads TGTGCCAGCAGTTTAATGCCGGAGAACACTGAAGCTTTCTTT.

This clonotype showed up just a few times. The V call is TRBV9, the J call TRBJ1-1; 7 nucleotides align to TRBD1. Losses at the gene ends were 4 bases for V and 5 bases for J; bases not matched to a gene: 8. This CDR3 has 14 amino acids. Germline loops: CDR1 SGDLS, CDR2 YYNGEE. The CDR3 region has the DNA TGTGCCAGCAGCCCCCGAACAGGGGAGACTGAAGCTTTCTTT. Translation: CASSPRTGETEAFF.

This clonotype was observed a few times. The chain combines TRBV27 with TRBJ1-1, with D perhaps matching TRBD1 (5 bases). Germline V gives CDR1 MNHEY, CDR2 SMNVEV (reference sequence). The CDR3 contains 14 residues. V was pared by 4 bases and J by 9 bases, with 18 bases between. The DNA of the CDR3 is TGTGCCAGCAGTTCCAGGGCCCAGGGCGGGAAAGCTTTCTTT. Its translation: CASSSRAQGGKAFF.

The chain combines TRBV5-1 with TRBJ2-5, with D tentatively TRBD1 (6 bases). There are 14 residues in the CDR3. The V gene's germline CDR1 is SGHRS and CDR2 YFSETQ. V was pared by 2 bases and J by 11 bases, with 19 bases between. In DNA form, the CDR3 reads TGCGCCAGCAGCTTTGGGGGCGAAGGATTTGAGCAGTACTTC. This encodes CASSFGGEGFEQYF.

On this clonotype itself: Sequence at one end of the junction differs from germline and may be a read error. The CDR3 protein is CASSLTPRDTQYF. The CDR3 DNA sequence: TGTGCCAGTAGCCTAACACCCCGGGATACGCAGTATTTT. This chain joins TRBV3-1 and TRBJ2-3; no firm D call. The V gene's germline CDR1 is LGHDT and CDR2 YNNKEL (reference sequence). This CDR3 has 13 residues.

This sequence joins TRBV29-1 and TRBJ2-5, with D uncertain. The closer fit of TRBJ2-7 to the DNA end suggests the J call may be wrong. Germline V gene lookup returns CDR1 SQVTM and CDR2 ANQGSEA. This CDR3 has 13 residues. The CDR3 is CSGRDGYSYEQYF. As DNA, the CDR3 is TGCAGCGGCCGTGACGGATACTCCTACGAGCAGTACTTC.

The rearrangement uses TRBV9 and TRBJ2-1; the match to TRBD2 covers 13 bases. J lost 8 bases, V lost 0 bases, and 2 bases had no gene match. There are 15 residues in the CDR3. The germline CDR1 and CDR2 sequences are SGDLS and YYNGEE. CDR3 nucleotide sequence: TGTGCCAGCAGCGTAGAAGGACTAGCGGGGGATGAGCAGTTCTTC. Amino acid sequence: CASSVEGLAGDEQFF.

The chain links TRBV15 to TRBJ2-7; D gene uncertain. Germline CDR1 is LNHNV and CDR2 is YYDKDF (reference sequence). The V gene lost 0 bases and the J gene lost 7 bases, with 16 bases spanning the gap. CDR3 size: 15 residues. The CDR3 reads CATSRDSPLHNEQYF. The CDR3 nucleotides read TGTGCCACCAGCAGAGATTCACCCCTTCATAATGAGCAGTACTTC.

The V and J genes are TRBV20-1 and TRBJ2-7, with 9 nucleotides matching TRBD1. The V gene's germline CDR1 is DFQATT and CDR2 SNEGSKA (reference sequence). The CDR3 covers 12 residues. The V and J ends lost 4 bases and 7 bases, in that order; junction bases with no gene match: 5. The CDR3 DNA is TGCAGTGCTATGGACAGGGGTTATGAGCAGTACTTC. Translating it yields CSAMDRGYEQYF.

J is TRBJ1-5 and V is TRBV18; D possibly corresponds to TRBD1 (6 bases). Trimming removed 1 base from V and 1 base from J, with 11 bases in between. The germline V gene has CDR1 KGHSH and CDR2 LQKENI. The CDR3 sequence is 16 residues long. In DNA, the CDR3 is TGTGCCAGCTCACCACAGGGGGACTTGAGCAATCAGCCCCAGCATTTT. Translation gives CASSPQGDLSNQPQHF.

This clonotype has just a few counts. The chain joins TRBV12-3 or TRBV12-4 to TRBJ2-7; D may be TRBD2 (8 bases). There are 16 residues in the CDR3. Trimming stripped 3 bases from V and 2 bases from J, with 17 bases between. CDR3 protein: CASSFGRGDSTYEQYF. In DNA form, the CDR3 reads TGTGCCAGCAGTTTCGGGCGGGGGGACAGTACCTACGAGCAGTACTTC.

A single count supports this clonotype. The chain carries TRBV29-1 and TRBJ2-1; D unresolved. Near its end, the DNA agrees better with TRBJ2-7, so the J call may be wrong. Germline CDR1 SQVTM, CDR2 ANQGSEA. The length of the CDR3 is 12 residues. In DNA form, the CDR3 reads TGCAGCGTTGGCCGGACCTACAATGAGCAGTACTTC. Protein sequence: CSVGRTYNEQYF.

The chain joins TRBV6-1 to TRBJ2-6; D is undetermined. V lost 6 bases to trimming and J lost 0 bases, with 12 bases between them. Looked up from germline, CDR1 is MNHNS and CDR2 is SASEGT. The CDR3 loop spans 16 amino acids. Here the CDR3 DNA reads TGTGCCAGCAGAGTGGCCCCCTTCTCTGGGGCCAACGTCCTGACTTTC. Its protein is CASRVAPFSGANVLTF.

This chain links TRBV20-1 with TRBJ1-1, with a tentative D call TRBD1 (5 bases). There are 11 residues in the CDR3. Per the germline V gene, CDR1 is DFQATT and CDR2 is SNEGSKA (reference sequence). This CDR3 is CRVDRNTEAFF. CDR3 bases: TGCAGGGTCGACAGGAACACTGAAGCTTTCTTT.